This TCR beta chain was obtained from a study of CXCR3-negative and CXCR3-positive naive CD8 T cells. Triplicate sorts of some 300,000 cells per CD8+ subset. Each TRB cDNA library was prepared by 5' RACE (with UMI labels). TCRdb reprocessed the 5' RACE reads and keeps a single row for each CDR3 protein, giving no DNA. Across roughly 89,000 distinct CDR3 sequences, the top ten clones capture approximately 1% of the sample. The receptor was derived from a human donor in good health. Some clones in this sample may be carry-over from other donors' samples. The sequenced sample was naive CXCR3- CD8+ T cells from blood. Described subset: CD45RO-CCR7+CD27+CD95- naive CD8+ T cells lacking CXCR3 (TNR3-).

The CDR3 reads CASSVGLPGSYEQYF. The chain carries TRBV9 and TRBJ2-7; the TCRdb call, TRBD1, lacks DNA for checking. CDR1 is SGDLS, CDR2 YYNGEE, per germline. This CDR3 has 15 amino acids.